Below, 27 T cell receptor beta chains from the same sample are listed, as sequenced in a study of cytomegalovirus exposure and HLA in healthy donors. PCR primers comprised 60 Vbeta and 13 Jbeta primers. Using immunoSEQ multiplex PCR, the repertoire was profiled, and TCRdb retains in-frame clones only, with some absent. Here the sample spans 120,000 or so clones, 80% to 85% being singletons. Sequences were obtained from PBMCs. These receptors were taken from a woman in her thirties or forties in good health and CMV-seronegative.

The rearrangement links TRBV2 to TRBJ2-3; 12 nucleotides agree with TRBD2. CDR1 and CDR2 (germline): SNHLY, FYNNEI. There are 16 residues in the CDR3. The V segment lost 6 bases and the J segment 0 bases; nucleotides outside the gene matches: 4. The CDR3 DNA is TGTGCCAGCAGGGGGGGGACTAGCGGGAGCACAGATACGCAGTATTTT. Amino acid sequence: CASRGGTSGSTDTQYF.

The chain uses TRBV18 and TRBJ1-2; D is perhaps TRBD1 (5 bases). Germline V gene sequence: CDR1 KGHSH, CDR2 LQKENI. Between the trimmed V and J ends, which lost 5 bases and 3 bases, there was a span of 31 bases. The CDR3 runs 20 residues. The CDR3 DNA reads TGTGCCAGCTCAATCCTATCCATTCCGGACACAGGAGATTCGGACTATGGCTACACCTTC. Its translation is CASSILSIPDTGDSDYGYTF. Drawing the rest from reference TRBV18 and TRBJ1-2, the complete variable domain is NAGVMQNPRHLVRRRGQEARLRCSPMKGHSHVYWYRQLPEEGLKFMVYLQKENIIDESGMPKERFSAEFPKEGPSILRIQQVVRGDSAAYFCASSILSIPDTGDSDYGYTFGSGTRLTVV.

The chain links TRBV28 to TRBJ2-7; D possibly corresponds to TRBD1 (5 bases). The CDR3 is 13 residues long. With 2 bases removed from V and 3 bases from J, the gap between germline ends came to 8 bases. Germline assignment: CDR1 MDHEN and CDR2 SYDVKM. The CDR3 region has the DNA TGTGCCAGCAGTTTAGGAGACAGCTACGAGCAGTACTTC. It translates to CASSLGDSYEQYF.

The genes are TRBV2 and TRBJ2-7; 8 positions agree with TRBD1. This CDR3 has 14 amino acids. J lost 1 base, V lost 8 bases, and 7 bases had no gene match. CDR1 SNHLY and CDR2 FYNNEI come from the germline V gene. CDR3 loop: CASSKQGASYEQYF. CDR3 sequence (DNA): TGTGCCAGCTCAAAGCAGGGGGCGTCCTACGAGCAGTACTTC.

This clone was found a few times. The chain recombines TRBV29-1 with TRBJ1-2; D not certain. The germline V and J ends were trimmed by 3 bases and 8 bases, with 16 bases remaining between them. From germline, CDR1 is SQVTM and CDR2 ANQGSEA. The CDR3 extends over 13 amino acids. CDR3 bases: TGCAGCGTTGATCCGGCGGACTATGAGGGCTACACCTTC. Translation gives CSVDPADYEGYTF.

The V gene is TRBV7-2, the J gene TRBJ2-3; 12 bases line up with TRBD2. The CDR3 sequence is 18 residues long. V lost 2 bases to trimming and J lost 0 bases; unmatched junction nucleotides: 6. Germline V gene sequence: CDR1 SGHTA, CDR2 FQGNSA. CDR3 bases: TGTGCCAGCAGCTTAATGAGTACTAGCGGGGGGAGCACAGATACGCAGTATTTT. Its protein is CASSLMSTSGGSTDTQYF. The variable domain in full, completed from reference TRBV7-2 and TRBJ2-3, reads GAGVSQSPSNKVTEKGKDVELRCDPISGHTALYWYRQSLGQGLEFLIYFQGNSAPDKSGLPSDRFSAERTGGSVSTLTIQRTQQEDSAVYLCASSLMSTSGGSTDTQYFGPGTRLTVL.

The chain has TRBV27 and TRBJ2-7, with 10 bases fitting TRBD2. Germline V gives CDR1 MNHEY, CDR2 SMNVEV (reference sequence). Losses at the gene ends were 7 bases for V and 3 bases for J; bases not matched to a gene: 6. CDR3 length: 14 amino acids. Here the CDR3 reads CASNSGGGLYEQYF. The CDR3, as DNA: TGTGCCAGCAACAGCGGGGGGGGGCTCTACGAGCAGTACTTC.

The chain couples TRBV7-8 to TRBJ1-2, with D tentatively TRBD1 (5 bases). The CDR3 loop spans 15 amino acids. The germline V and J ends were trimmed by 5 bases and 6 bases, with 19 bases remaining between them. Germline values: CDR1 SGHVS, CDR2 FQNEAQ. CDR3 coding DNA: TGTGCCAGCAGCCAGTTCGGGGGGGAGGGCGATGGCTACACCTTC. It translates to CASSQFGGEGDGYTF.

This chain connects TRBV27 to TRBJ2-5; D might be TRBD1 (6 bases). Trimming removed 0 bases at V and 4 bases at J, with 12 bases between. Germline-derived CDR1 and CDR2 are MNHEY and SMNVEV (reference sequence). The length of the CDR3 is 15 residues. In DNA form, the CDR3 reads TGTGCCAGCAGTTTATCGTATGGGGGCAGAGAGACCCAGTACTTC. Translating it yields CASSLSYGGRETQYF.

This clone was seen once. This chain links TRBV19 with TRBJ1-5; possible D gene TRBD1, 5 bases. Germline CDR1 is LNHDA and CDR2 is SQIVND (reference sequence). V lost 3 bases to trimming and J lost 6 bases, with 18 bases between them. This CDR3 is built from 16 residues. CDR3 sequence (DNA): TGTGCCAGTAGTATTGGGGGAGGTAGTACCGCTCAGCCCCAGCATTTT. Translated, it gives CASSIGGGSTAQPQHF.

The chain uses TRBV28 and TRBJ2-6; D is unclear. The V gene lost 5 bases and the J gene lost 1 base, with 6 bases spanning the gap. Germline CDR1 MDHEN, CDR2 SYDVKM. The CDR3 loop spans 14 amino acids. CDR3 residues: CASSRASGANVLTF. The DNA of the CDR3 is TGTGCCAGCAGTCGTGCGTCTGGGGCCAACGTCCTGACTTTC.

The chain joins TRBV5-6 to TRBJ1-5; weak D call: TRBD1 (6 bases). CDR3 size: 16 residues. V lost 0 bases, J lost 2 bases, and 12 bases lay in between. From germline, CDR1 is SGHDT and CDR2 YYEEEE. The DNA for the CDR3 is TGTGCCAGCAGCTTGGGCAGGGGCTGGGGCAATCAGCCCCAGCATTTT. Protein sequence: CASSLGRGWGNQPQHF.

V and J are TRBV7-2 and TRBJ1-5; no definite D call. CDR1 and CDR2 (germline): SGHTA, FQGNSA. V lost 1 base to trimming and J lost 4 bases, with 14 bases between them. There are 16 residues in the CDR3. The CDR3 spells CASSLGGAGKNQPQHF. The CDR3 DNA reads TGTGCCAGCAGCTTAGGGGGTGCGGGCAAAAATCAGCCCCAGCATTTT.

The chain carries TRBV9 and TRBJ2-1, with 9 bases fitting TRBD2. Germline CDR1 is SGDLS and CDR2 is YYNGEE. The CDR3 spans 16 residues. The V gene end was trimmed by 0 bases and the J gene end by 6 bases; junction bases not matched to a gene: 7. This CDR3 reads CASSVDIAGAFNEQFF. CDR3 nucleotide sequence: TGTGCCAGCAGCGTAGATATAGCGGGAGCTTTCAATGAGCAGTTCTTC.

The J gene is TRBJ1-5, the V gene TRBV2; TRBD1 agrees at 8 bases. The V and J ends lost 7 bases and 3 bases, in that order; junction bases with no gene match: 5. The CDR3 has 14 amino acids. Germline CDR1 and CDR2: SNHLY and FYNNEI. For the CDR3, the DNA is TGTGCCAGCAAGGGGACAGGACTCAATCAGCCCCAGCATTTT. Protein product: CASKGTGLNQPQHF.

The genes are TRBV7-2 and TRBJ1-5; unclear D gene. The CDR3 loop spans 14 amino acids. V dropped 1 base and J dropped 3 bases, with 7 bases sitting between them. CDR1 is SGHTA and CDR2 is FQGNSA in the germline V gene. The CDR3 loop is CASSLGRLNQPQHF. CDR3 sequence (DNA): TGTGCCAGCAGCTTAGGACGACTCAATCAGCCCCAGCATTTT. Supplemented by reference TRBV7-2 and TRBJ1-5, the full variable domain reads GAGVSQSPSNKVTEKGKDVELRCDPISGHTALYWYRQSLGQGLEFLIYFQGNSAPDKSGLPSDRFSAERTGGSVSTLTIQRTQQEDSAVYLCASSLGRLNQPQHFGDGTRLSIL.

J is TRBJ2-5 and V is TRBV6-1; TRBD2 matches 7 bases. The closer fit of TRBJ2-7 to the DNA end suggests the J call may be wrong. Germline loops: CDR1 MNHNS, CDR2 SASEGT. CDR3 length equals 15 residues. CDR3 DNA sequence: TGTGCCAGCAGTGAAGGGTGGGGGGGTTCCTACGAGCAGTACTTC. It encodes CASSEGWGGSYEQYF.

This chain uses TRBV5-8 with TRBJ2-4, with TRBD1 matching 12 bases. J was trimmed by 8 bases and V by 3 bases; bases with no gene match: 6. CDR3 length: 15 residues. The germline V gene has CDR1 SGHTS and CDR2 YDEGEE. The CDR3 DNA is TGTGCCAGCAGCTCGCCGGGACAGGGGGCACACATTCAGTACTTC. As protein: CASSSPGQGAHIQYF.

The rearrangement joins TRBV19 to TRBJ1-4, with 7 bases that match TRBD1. CDR1 is LNHDA and CDR2 is SQIVND in the germline V gene (reference sequence). CDR3 length equals 15 residues. V trimming: 4 bases; J trimming: 5 bases; junction bases outside the gene matches: 7. CDR3 loop: CASSTGQLINEKLFF. The CDR3 DNA is TGTGCCAGTAGTACGGGACAGCTCATCAATGAAAAACTGTTTTTT.

V is TRBV7-3 and J is TRBJ2-5; 10 nucleotides agree with TRBD2. Per the germline V gene, CDR1 is SGHTA and CDR2 is FQGTGA. J was trimmed by 1 base and V by 5 bases; bases with no gene match: 10. This CDR3 comprises 17 residues. As DNA, the CDR3 is TGTGCCAGCAGCCCCCCACATTGGACTAGCGGCCAAGAGACCCAGTACTTC. Translated: CASSPPHWTSGQETQYF.

The chain uses TRBV7-3 and TRBJ2-3; the match to TRBD2 covers 9 bases. Germline V lookup: CDR1 SGHTA, CDR2 FQGTGA. This CDR3 is built from 17 residues. V lost 2 bases, J lost 10 bases, and 16 bases stayed unmatched. CDR3 sequence (DNA): TGTGCCAGCAGCTTATCGGAGCGGGGGGCTGCCCGGGGGTCGCAGTATTTT. Protein product: CASSLSERGAARGSQYF.

This clone was recorded once. The chain is built from TRBV5-4 and TRBJ1-2, with 7 positions matching TRBD1. The CDR3 loop spans 14 amino acids. Germline values: CDR1 SGHNT, CDR2 YYREEE (reference sequence). The junction had 13 bases not matched to a gene; V was cut back by 4 bases and J by 10 bases. The DNA for the CDR3 is TGTGCCAGCAGCAGTCCGACAGGGCGAAAAGCCTACACCTTC. Translation gives CASSSPTGRKAYTF.

This chain uses TRBV27 with TRBJ2-1, with 8 bases lining up with TRBD2. Germline V gives CDR1 MNHEY, CDR2 SMNVEV (reference sequence). This CDR3 is 18 amino acids long. With V trimmed by 1 base and J by 4 bases, 12 bases remained unmatched. CDR3 nucleotide sequence: TGTGCCAGCAGTTTATTGGCCGGGCGCGGGAGGTTGTACAATGAGCAGTTCTTC. Translation: CASSLLAGRGRLYNEQFF.

The CDR3 sequence: CASSQGDTLQTYEQYF. The DNA of the CDR3 is TGCGCCAGCAGCCAGGGGGACACCTTACAAACCTACGAGCAGTACTTC. The chain has TRBV4-1 and TRBJ2-7, with TRBD1 as a possible D gene (6 bases). This CDR3 has 16 amino acids. CDR1 and CDR2 from the germline V gene are MGHRA and YSYEKL. Trimming took off 3 bases at V and 2 bases at J, with 17 bases between the two ends.

This rearrangement joins TRBV5-1 to TRBJ1-2; the D gene is possibly TRBD1 (6 bases). CDR3 length equals 17 residues. Germline V gene sequence: CDR1 SGHRS, CDR2 YFSETQ. V was cut by 1 base and J by 1 base, with 17 bases left in between. The CDR3 nucleotides read TGCGCCAGCAGCTTGCATGGGACACAAACGATTAACTATGGCTACACCTTC. This sequence encodes CASSLHGTQTINYGYTF. The full variable domain, rest sourced from reference TRBV5-1 and TRBJ1-2, is KAGVTQTPRYLIKTRGQQVTLSCSPISGHRSVSWYQQTPGQGLQFLFEYFSETQRNKGNFPGRFSGRQFSNSRSEMNVSTLELGDSALYLCASSLHGTQTINYGYTFGSGTRLTVV.

The chain recombines TRBV9 with TRBJ2-3, with D tentatively TRBD1 (6 bases). Germline assignment: CDR1 SGDLS and CDR2 YYNGEE. The CDR3 has 16 residues. V lost 0 bases to trimming and J lost 7 bases, with 18 bases between them. Here the CDR3 reads CASSVVTGPGVHTQYF. In DNA, the CDR3 is TGTGCCAGCAGCGTAGTCACAGGCCCAGGGGTCCATACGCAGTATTTT.

The chain links TRBV18 to TRBJ2-3; 9 nucleotides agree with TRBD2. From germline, CDR1 is KGHSH and CDR2 LQKENI. This CDR3 has 16 amino acids. J was trimmed by 2 bases and V by 2 bases; bases with no gene match: 5. In DNA form, the CDR3 reads TGTGCCAGCTCACCAGTTGCGGGAGGGAACACAGATACGCAGTATTTT. It codes for CASSPVAGGNTDTQYF.